This note documents a single TCR beta chain sequence. This clone's antigen is unknown. The record has no base qualities; no much larger clone is one base away. This specimen comes from a study of blood T cell repertoires in COVID-19 (dated by TCRdb to 2018 to 2020). With regard to the full study: Samples covering the acute and convalescent phases of COVID-19 were provided by collaborators in the United States, Italy and Spain. The prospective study material was composed of cDNA or gDNA derived from T cells, B-cell-depleted T cells, or PBMCs. Deeply sampled blood TCRbeta repertoires from subjects exposed to, actively infected with, or recovered from COVID-19 were included in the dataset. The repertoires were released in a freely available public database meant as a resource for research on the immune response to SARS-CoV-2. Samples were obtained from the ongoing ImmuneRACE study (first 160 participants) and from over 1,000 subjects provided by 6 global collaborators. A de-identified subject ID, COVID-19 status, age in years and sex were almost always included in the sample metadata. Where HLA class I and class II types were available, the types were taken from metadata supplied by the sample provider, not from assay-based typing.

TCRbeta CDR3 regions were amplified from genomic DNA using the immunoSEQ Assay, a bias-controlled multiplex PCR. As for the original processing: Within the assay, amplification of reference gene primers was used to estimate how many nucleated cells each sample contained. To quantify the absolute abundance of each unique TCRbeta CDR3 rearrangement, sequence reads were collapsed and filtered. Productive Simpson clonality was computed per sample as the square root of Simpson's diversity index over productive rearrangements. TCRdb limited this immuneACCESS table to in-frame rearrangements with V and J called. A share of clones is missing; checked studies link under half to unresolved V genes, and the rest is unexplained. Clone size and the V and J calls come from that table; the DNA yielded D and trimming. This sample comprises tens of thousands of clones, about four fifths of them detected only once. The ten largest clonotypes hold under 3.5% of the sample.

The research as a whole found: Clinical and demographic metadata were provided uncurated, with the amount varying by source and participant.

Reading the germline V gene (reference sequence) gives CDR1 LGHDT and CDR2 YNNKEL. V sheds 4 bases and J sheds 6 bases, leaving 22 bases between their ends. Reading from cysteine to phenylalanine, the CDR3 counts 17 amino acids. Only CDR3 DNA remains: 51 bases, in frame from the first base. Whole blood was collected in K2EDTA tubes by collaborating institutions according to the institutions' own protocols. For TCRbeta analysis, collaborators shipped samples as frozen whole blood, isolated PBMCs, or DNA extracted from either of those sample types. This clonotype originated in a man in his forties with acute or convalescent COVID-19. The chain is made from TRBV3-1 (or the pseudogene TRBV3-2) and TRBJ1-5; TRBD1 is perhaps the D gene, given 6 matching bases. Material for sequencing was peripheral blood. CDR3 region: CASSLLRDMGAFQPQHF. The sequence in DNA is TGTGCCAGCAGCCTTCTCCGGGATATGGGGGCCTTTCAGCCCCAGCATTTT.